What follows are 17 T cell receptor beta chains derived from one specimen sequenced in a study of blood T cell repertoires in COVID-19. Produced via immunoSEQ multiplex PCR; TCRdb's table is partial and in-frame only. Counted here are approximately 180,000 clones, approximately 89% occurring once; the ten biggest clones make up approximately 2.5%. The specimen was PBMCs or T cells enriched from blood (not recorded which). The receptor set was obtained from a woman in her thirties or forties with acute COVID-19.

The chain employs TRBV6-5 and TRBJ1-3, with a tentative D call TRBD1 (5 bases). CDR3 length equals 16 residues. Trimming removed 4 bases at V and 3 bases at J, with 16 bases between. Germline assignment: CDR1 MNHEY and CDR2 SVGAGI. CDR3 coding DNA: TGTGCCAGCAGTTTAATGAAGGGGCAGGTTGGAAACACCATATATTTT. Translation gives CASSLMKGQVGNTIYF.

This chain links TRBV5-1 with TRBJ1-6; 10 nucleotides line up with TRBD1. The CDR3 loop spans 17 amino acids. Germline CDR1 reads SGHRS; CDR2 reads YFSETQ. V dropped 4 bases and J dropped 4; count of bases not matched to a gene: 8. The CDR3 loop reads CASSVRGQGRYNSPLHF. CDR3 DNA: TGCGCCAGCAGCGTTCGGGGACAGGGGAGGTATAATTCACCCCTCCACTTT.

The rearrangement uses TRBV10-2 and TRBJ1-4; TRBD1 is a possible D gene (5 bases). With 7 bases removed from V and 5 bases from J, the gap between germline ends came to 14 bases. Germline V lookup: CDR1 WSHSY, CDR2 SAAADI. This CDR3 region has 14 residues. CDR3 sequence reads: CASTGGRENEKLFF. The CDR3 DNA sequence: TGCGCCAGCACCGGGGGGAGGGAGAATGAAAAACTGTTTTTT.

The CDR3: CASSLAGRPKQETQYF. The CDR3 DNA reads as TGTGCCAGCAGCTTAGCAGGGCGGCCGAAACAAGAGACCCAGTACTTC. V gene TRBV11-2 combines with J gene TRBJ2-5; D might be TRBD1 (5 bases). V was trimmed by 1 base and J by 2 bases, leaving 14 bases between them. This CDR3 is built from 16 residues. Germline CDR1 reads SGHAT; CDR2 reads FQNNGV.

The chain couples TRBV6-5 to TRBJ1-2, with a weak D call TRBD1 (5 bases). Deletions cut 4 bases from V and 8 bases from J, with 14 bases between. The CDR3 spans 13 residues. Germline V gene lookup returns CDR1 MNHEY and CDR2 SVGAGI. This CDR3 reads CASSSAGVGGYTF. DNA for the CDR3: TGTGCCAGCAGTTCGGCGGGGGTAGGCGGCTACACCTTC.

The V and J genes are TRBV29-1 and TRBJ1-2; D might be TRBD1 (6 bases). V lost 1 base, J lost 7 bases, and 13 bases lay in between. The length of the CDR3 is 13 residues. The germline V gene encodes CDR1 SQVTM and CDR2 ANQGSEA. The DNA of the CDR3 is TGCAGCGTTGAAGTAAAACAGGGCGGTGGCTACACCTTC. It specifies CSVEVKQGGGYTF.

The chain combines TRBV7-9 with TRBJ1-4; 11 bases map to TRBD1. This CDR3 comprises 18 residues. The V and J ends lost 0 bases and 5 bases, in that order; junction bases with no gene match: 8. Germline V gene sequence: CDR1 SEHNR, CDR2 FQNEAQ (reference sequence). The CDR3 reads CASSLAPIRDRGNEKLFF. The CDR3 DNA reads TGTGCCAGCAGCTTAGCACCCATCCGGGACAGGGGGAATGAAAAACTGTTTTTT.

This chain uses TRBV11-2 with TRBJ2-7, with 8 bases that match TRBD2. This CDR3 region has 17 residues. In germline, CDR1 is SGHAT, CDR2 FQNNGV. Trimming cost V 3 bases and J 2 bases; bases outside gene matches: 12. CDR3 residues: CASSLGGAGGPPYEQYF. DNA of the CDR3: TGTGCCAGCAGCTTGGGGGGGGCGGGGGGCCCACCCTACGAGCAGTACTTC. Complete variable domain (other parts from reference TRBV11-2 and TRBJ2-7): EAGVAQSPRYKIIEKRQSVAFWCNPISGHATLYWYQQILGQGPKLLIQFQNNGVVDDSQLPKDRFSAERLKGVDSTLKIQPAKLEDSAVYLCASSLGGAGGPPYEQYFGPGTRLTVT.

V and J are TRBV5-1 and TRBJ2-5, with D maybe TRBD2 (5 bases). From germline, CDR1 is SGHRS and CDR2 YFSETQ. The CDR3 loop spans 15 amino acids. Trimming removed 2 bases from V and 1 base from J, with 12 bases in between. CDR3 loop: CASSLFEGSQETQYF. The CDR3 DNA sequence: TGCGCCAGCAGCTTATTCGAGGGTTCCCAAGAGACCCAGTACTTC.

This clone occurred once. This chain joins TRBV9 and TRBJ1-1; 7 bases fit TRBD1. Per germline, CDR1 SGDLS and CDR2 YYNGEE. The length of the CDR3 is 16 residues. The trim removed 0 bases at V and 1 base at J, leaving 6 bases unmatched. The DNA of the CDR3 is TGTGCCAGCAGCGTAGTCACAGGGGTGGCGAACACTGAAGCTTTCTTT. Protein product: CASSVVTGVANTEAFF.

The rearrangement uses TRBV13 and TRBJ2-7; TRBD1 matches 10 bases. After removal of 4 bases from V and 1 base from J, the junction contained 7 bases not matched to a gene. CDR1 is PRHDT and CDR2 is FYEKMQ in the germline V gene (reference sequence). The length of the CDR3 is 16 residues. DNA of the CDR3: TGTGCCAGCAGCTGGAAGGGGACAGGGGTTTCCTACGAGCAGTACTTC. Amino acids: CASSWKGTGVSYEQYF.

The rearrangement uses TRBV7-2 and TRBJ2-7; D perhaps matches TRBD2 (5 bases). This CDR3 has 14 amino acids. From germline, CDR1 is SGHTA and CDR2 FQGNSA. V was clipped by 3 bases and J by 0 bases, with 9 bases between them. The CDR3 loop is CASSLDWSSYEQYF. The CDR3 DNA follows: TGTGCCAGCAGCTTGGACTGGAGCTCCTACGAGCAGTACTTC.

The chain joins TRBV9 to TRBJ2-1, with a tentative D call TRBD1 (5 bases). There are 15 residues in the CDR3. Germline V gene sequence: CDR1 SGDLS, CDR2 YYNGEE. The germline V and J ends were trimmed by 0 bases and 8 bases, with 15 bases remaining between them. The CDR3 sequence is CASSVEGREGDEQFF. The CDR3 region has the DNA TGTGCCAGCAGCGTAGAGGGCAGGGAAGGGGATGAGCAGTTCTTC.

This chain uses TRBV2 with TRBJ2-5; D might be TRBD1 (6 bases). Germline lookup yields CDR1 SNHLY and CDR2 FYNNEI. Trimming pared 8 bases from V and 5 bases from J, leaving 18 bases between. The CDR3 has 14 amino acids. The DNA for the CDR3 is TGTGCCAGCTCTAAGGGGCAGGGGTACGAGACCCAGTACTTC. Protein sequence: CASSKGQGYETQYF.

The gene calls are TRBV7-2 and TRBJ2-1, with D possibly matching TRBD2 (6 bases). Trimming stripped 2 bases from V and 4 bases from J, with 24 bases between. Germline lookup yields CDR1 SGHTA and CDR2 FQGNSA. CDR3 size: 19 residues. CDR3 loop: CASSLRALRSGDYYNEQFF. The CDR3 DNA sequence: TGTGCCAGCAGCTTACGAGCCCTCAGGTCGGGAGATTATTACAATGAGCAGTTCTTC.

This rearrangement joins TRBV9 to TRBJ2-1; TRBD2 agrees at 10 bases. The ends lost 3 bases at V and 9 bases at J; junction bases unmatched: 15. This CDR3 comprises 17 residues. Germline lookup yields CDR1 SGDLS and CDR2 YYNGEE. The chain's CDR3 is CASSAGLQAGGPGEQFF. In DNA form, the CDR3 reads TGTGCCAGCAGCGCGGGCCTCCAAGCGGGAGGGCCGGGTGAGCAGTTCTTC.

This clone appeared once. J is TRBJ2-1 and V is TRBV30; weak D call: TRBD1 (6 bases). The CDR3 has 16 amino acids. Trimming removed 1 base at V and 5 bases at J, with 18 bases between. Germline CDR1 GTSNPN, CDR2 SVGIG (reference sequence). Written as DNA, the CDR3 is TGTGCCTGGAGTGCCCGAGGGGGTGCGTCTAACAATGAGCAGTTCTTC. Its protein is CAWSARGGASNNEQFF.